A single sample gave rise to the 14 T cell receptor beta chains below, sequenced in a study of cytomegalovirus exposure and HLA in healthy donors. A multiplex PCR was run with 60 Vbeta primers and 13 Jbeta primers. The protocol was immunoSEQ multiplex PCR, while the TCRdb copy is restricted to in-frame clones and leaves out a portion. Of around 140,000 clones listed, around four fifths were seen once; the top ten hold 6% to 8%. The sequenced material came from PBMCs. The source is a male donor in good health and CMV-seronegative.

The chain uses TRBV2 and TRBJ2-2; D call uncertain. The CDR3 has 14 amino acids. The V gene's germline CDR1 is SNHLY and CDR2 FYNNEI. Trimming cost V 6 bases and J 2 bases, with 10 bases left between them. CDR3 region: CASRRDFNTGELFF. The CDR3 DNA reads as TGTGCCAGCAGAAGAGACTTTAACACCGGGGAGCTGTTTTTT.

This clone was observed a single time. The J gene is TRBJ2-7, the V gene TRBV27; 8 positions match TRBD1. V dropped 5 bases and J dropped 6; count of bases not matched to a gene: 12. Germline CDR1 reads MNHEY; CDR2 reads SMNVEV (reference sequence). CDR3 length: 15 residues. CDR3 region: CASSPRDGQGGEQYF. As DNA, the CDR3 is TGTGCCAGCAGTCCAAGGGACGGACAGGGTGGCGAGCAGTACTTC.

The chain combines TRBV11-3 with TRBJ2-1; D is uncertain. V was pared by 5 bases and J by 6 bases, with 14 bases between. Germline V gene lookup returns CDR1 SGHNT and CDR2 YENEEA. The length of the CDR3 is 14 residues. CDR3 sequence (DNA): TGTGCCAGCAGCCCATCGGTTCCCCCCAATGAGCAGTTCTTC. Its protein is CASSPSVPPNEQFF.

This chain joins TRBV29-1 and TRBJ1-6; TRBD1 agrees at 8 bases. V lost 4 bases and J lost 2; bases outside the gene matches: 4. The germline gives CDR1 SQVTM, CDR2 ANQGSEA. The CDR3 length is 15 residues. The CDR3 DNA sequence: TGCAGCGTTGTCCAGGGGGCCCCCTATAATTCACCCCTCCACTTT. It is translated as CSVVQGAPYNSPLHF. Drawing the rest from reference TRBV29-1 and TRBJ1-6, the complete variable domain is SAVISQKPSRDICQRGTSLTIQCQVDSQVTMMFWYRQQPGQSLTLIATANQGSEATYESGFVIDKFPISRPNLTFSTLTVSNMSPEDSSIYLCSVVQGAPYNSPLHFGNGTRLTVT.

The V call is TRBV28, the J call TRBJ1-2; D remains ambiguous. Germline-derived CDR1 and CDR2 are MDHEN and SYDVKM. The CDR3 consists of 13 residues. Deletions cut 5 bases from V and 4 bases from J, with 11 bases between. CDR3 DNA: TGTGCCAGCAGTCTCGGGGATACCTATGGCTACACCTTC. It yields the protein CASSLGDTYGYTF.

This clone has just a few counts. The chain has TRBV5-1 and TRBJ2-2; 7 nucleotides line up with TRBD2. Germline values: CDR1 SGHRS, CDR2 YFSETQ. The CDR3 length is 17 residues. The trim removed 1 base at V and 0 bases at J, leaving 6 bases unmatched. CDR3 DNA: TGCGCCAGCAGCTTGTCAGGACTAGTCGCGAACACCGGGGAGCTGTTTTTT. The encoded protein is CASSLSGLVANTGELFF.

Points on this clone: Germline is not matched at one junction end, which may reflect a read error. This rearrangement joins TRBV9 to TRBJ2-1; TRBD2 aligns across 9 bases. The V gene's germline CDR1 is SGDLS and CDR2 YYNGEE. The CDR3 totals 18 residues. CDR3 loop: CASNVGASGGPLYNEQFF. CDR3 sequence (DNA): TGTGCCAGCAACGTAGGGGCGAGCGGGGGGCCTCTCTACAATGAGCAGTTCTTC.

V usage is TRBV28 and J usage is TRBJ2-5; 14 nucleotides align to TRBD2. The V gene end was trimmed by 6 bases and the J gene end by 3 bases; junction bases not matched to a gene: 6. Germline V gene lookup returns CDR1 MDHEN and CDR2 SYDVKM. There are 16 residues in the CDR3. CDR3 region: CASSRLAGGGKETQYF. DNA of the CDR3: TGTGCCAGCAGCCGACTAGCGGGAGGGGGCAAAGAGACCCAGTACTTC.

The chain employs TRBV28 and TRBJ1-1; 9 bases are shared with TRBD1. The CDR3 spans 15 residues. After removal of 5 bases from V and 6 bases from J, the junction contained 10 bases not matched to a gene. The germline V gene has CDR1 MDHEN and CDR2 SYDVKM. The CDR3 DNA reads TGTGCCAGCAGTCCCCACACAGGGGGCCAGCCTGAAGCTTTCTTT. Protein: CASSPHTGGQPEAFF. Together with reference TRBV28 and TRBJ1-1, the CDR3 gives the full variable domain: DVKVTQSSRYLVKRTGEKVFLECVQDMDHENMFWYRQDPGLGLRLIYFSYDVKMKEKGDIPEGYSVSREKKERFSLILESASTNQTSMYLCASSPHTGGQPEAFFGQGTRLTVV.

This rearrangement joins TRBV30 to TRBJ2-1, with no clear D. This CDR3 has 15 residues. V gave up 2 bases and J gave up 10 bases, with 21 bases separating them. The germline CDR1 and CDR2 sequences are GTSNPN and SVGIG (reference sequence). The CDR3 loop is CAWSSTTGIIREQFF. CDR3 in DNA: TGTGCCTGGAGTTCCACCACGGGTATAATCCGGGAGCAGTTCTTC.

The chain recombines TRBV2 with TRBJ2-5, with D perhaps TRBD2 (6 bases). From germline, CDR1 is SNHLY and CDR2 FYNNEI. V lost 4 bases and J 1 base, leaving 13 bases between the germline ends. The CDR3 runs 15 residues. CDR3 region: CASSAEGLPQETQYF. The CDR3 DNA reads TGTGCCAGCAGTGCGGAGGGTCTTCCCCAAGAGACCCAGTACTTC.

The chain employs TRBV7-9 and TRBJ1-6; D uncertain. Germline values: CDR1 SEHNR, CDR2 FQNEAQ (reference sequence). The V end lost 2 bases, the J end lost 4 bases, and 9 bases lay between the germline ends. The CDR3 is 15 residues long. The CDR3 region has the DNA TGTGCCAGCAGCTTACAGGCGGGTTATAATTCACCCCTCCACTTT. It specifies CASSLQAGYNSPLHF.

In its sample, this clone was seen a few times. Other DNA sequences in this sample translate to the same CDR3. J is TRBJ2-7 and V is TRBV7-9, with a tentative D call TRBD2 (5 bases). The CDR3 length is 12 residues. Germline-derived CDR1 and CDR2 are SEHNR and FQNEAQ (reference sequence). V shed 3 bases and J shed 3 bases, with 6 bases lying between them. In nucleotides, the CDR3 is TGTGCCAGCAGCTTCGGGGACTACGAGCAGTACTTC. Protein: CASSFGDYEQYF.

This chain uses TRBV7-2 with TRBJ2-1; 8 nucleotides align to TRBD2. This CDR3 region has 13 residues. Germline CDR1 SGHTA, CDR2 FQGNSA. The trim removed 3 bases at V and 9 bases at J, leaving 4 bases unmatched. The CDR3 nucleotides are TGTGCCAGCAGCTTTCAGCGGGGGTTTGAGCAGTTCTTC. This codes for CASSFQRGFEQFF.